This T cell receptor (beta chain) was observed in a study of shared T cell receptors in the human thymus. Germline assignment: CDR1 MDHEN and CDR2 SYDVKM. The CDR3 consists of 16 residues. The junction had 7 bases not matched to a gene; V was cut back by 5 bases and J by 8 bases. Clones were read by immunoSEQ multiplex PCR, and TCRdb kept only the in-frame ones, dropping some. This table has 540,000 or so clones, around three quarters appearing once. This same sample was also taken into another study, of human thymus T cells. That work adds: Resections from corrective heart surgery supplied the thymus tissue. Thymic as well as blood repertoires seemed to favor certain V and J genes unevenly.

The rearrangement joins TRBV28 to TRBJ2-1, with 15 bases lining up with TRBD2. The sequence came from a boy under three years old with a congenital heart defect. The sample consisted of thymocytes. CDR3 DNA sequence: TGTGCCAGCAGTCCCTGGACTAGCGGGAGGGCCCATGAGCAGTTCTTC. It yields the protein CASSPWTSGRAHEQFF.